This entry lists 15 T cell receptor beta chains sequenced from one sample in a study of CD8+ T cells in alopecia areata. Isolated RNA was reverse transcribed into cDNA used as the sequencing template. Clones were read by immunoSEQ multiplex PCR, and TCRdb kept only the in-frame ones, dropping some. This sample yields some 170,000 clones, of which around 71% are seen a single time; approximately 10% belongs to the top ten. The material was CD8+ T cells sorted from blood, obtained at week 0. Receptor source: a human donor with alopecia areata.

This clone was picked up a small number of times. This sequence joins TRBV19 and TRBJ1-5; 8 positions match TRBD1. V gave up 5 bases and J gave up 10 bases; unmatched junction bases: 10. The CDR3 consists of 14 residues. The V gene's germline CDR1 is LNHDA and CDR2 SQIVND (reference sequence). The CDR3 nucleotides are TGTGCCAGTAGTTCAAATGACAGGGGATTACCCCAGCATTTT. It specifies CASSSNDRGLPQHF.

The chain links TRBV29-1 to TRBJ2-4; D is ambiguous. Germline V gene lookup returns CDR1 SQVTM and CDR2 ANQGSEA. V was pared by 6 bases and J by 0 bases, with 21 bases between. This CDR3 contains 17 residues. The chain's CDR3 is CSVGMVERQLAKNIQYF. The CDR3 region has the DNA TGCAGCGTAGGAATGGTGGAGAGACAACTAGCCAAAAACATTCAGTACTTC.

The J gene is TRBJ2-1, the V gene TRBV6-5; D not certain. This CDR3 comprises 15 residues. V was pared by 3 bases and J by 8 bases, with 17 bases between. CDR1 and CDR2 from the germline V gene are MNHEY and SVGAGI. In DNA form, the CDR3 reads TGTGCCAGCAGTTATCAGGTGCCCCAGGATGATGAGCAGTTCTTC. Translation gives CASSYQVPQDDEQFF.

CDR3 coding DNA: TGTGCCAGCAGTTCCTCTGGTAGCGGGGCGGGTCAAGAGACCCAGTACTTC. It yields the protein CASSSSGSGAGQETQYF. The rearrangement uses TRBV7-8 and TRBJ2-5; 8 bases line up with TRBD2. The CDR3 loop spans 17 amino acids. The germline V gene encodes CDR1 SGHVS and CDR2 FQNEAQ. J lost 2 bases, V lost 6 bases, and 14 bases had no gene match.

The V call is TRBV2, the J call TRBJ2-7, with D unclear. V was trimmed by 3 bases and J by 4 bases, leaving 13 bases between them. The germline V gene has CDR1 SNHLY and CDR2 FYNNEI. The CDR3 sequence is 14 residues long. The CDR3 DNA reads as TGTGCCAGCAGTGATGTGAGGACCACATACGAGCAGTACTTC. Protein: CASSDVRTTYEQYF.

The sample holds a few counts of this clone. This chain connects TRBV29-1 to TRBJ2-6, with TRBD1 matching over 8 bases. Germline-derived CDR1 and CDR2 are SQVTM and ANQGSEA. The length of the CDR3 is 18 residues. The V and J ends lost 7 bases and 0 bases, in that order; junction bases with no gene match: 14. The chain's CDR3 is CSAFLDRAGLSGANVLTF. The CDR3 DNA follows: TGCAGCGCCTTCCTGGACAGGGCGGGACTCTCTGGGGCCAACGTCCTGACTTTC.

The chain combines TRBV4-1 with TRBJ1-5; D is ambiguous. Trimming shortened V by 8 bases and J by 3 bases, and 11 bases separated the two germline ends. This CDR3 region has 13 residues. Germline V gene data show CDR1 as MGHRA and CDR2 as YSYEKL. The CDR3 region is CASALHPNQPQHF. CDR3 DNA: TGCGCCAGCGCCCTCCATCCCAATCAGCCCCAGCATTTT.

This clone showed up just a few times. A read error may account for a junction end that differs from germline. V is TRBV6-5 and J is TRBJ2-2; maybe TRBD2 (7 bases). CDR3 length equals 11 residues. Germline lookup yields CDR1 MNHEY and CDR2 SVGAGI. The CDR3 region is CASKEGGVLFF. In DNA form, the CDR3 reads TGTGCCAGCAAAGAGGGGGGGGTGCTGTTTTTT.

Comments on this clone: In the same sample, other DNA sequences code for this CDR3. The rearrangement uses TRBV27 and TRBJ2-7, with D unresolved. The CDR3 covers 11 residues. Trimming took off 4 bases at V and 3 bases at J, with 4 bases between the two ends. Germline lookup yields CDR1 MNHEY and CDR2 SMNVEV (reference sequence). DNA for the CDR3: TGTGCCAGCAGTTCCGGCTACGAGCAGTACTTC. It specifies CASSSGYEQYF.

V is TRBV2 and J is TRBJ2-1, with TRBD1 identical over 9 bases. The CDR3 is made up of 14 amino acids. CDR1 and CDR2 from the germline V gene are SNHLY and FYNNEI. V gave up 6 bases and J gave up 7 bases; unmatched junction bases: 7. The CDR3 sequence is CASSGQGLWNEQFF. CDR3 sequence (DNA): TGTGCCAGCAGCGGACAGGGGTTGTGGAATGAGCAGTTCTTC.

The rearrangement joins TRBV9 to TRBJ1-6, with TRBD1 as a possible D gene (6 bases). The CDR3 covers 15 residues. The germline CDR1 and CDR2 sequences are SGDLS and YYNGEE. The ends were cut back, 2 bases at V and 7 bases at J, with 13 bases in the middle. CDR3 coding DNA: TGTGCCAGCAGCGTCACAGGGATTGGGAATTCACCCCTCCACTTT. Its translation is CASSVTGIGNSPLHF.

The chain employs TRBV5-1 and TRBJ2-7; D is unclear. The CDR3 sequence is 13 residues long. The V gene's germline CDR1 is SGHRS and CDR2 YFSETQ. Trimming left V 4 bases short and J 3 bases short, with 11 bases between. The DNA for the CDR3 is TGCGCCAGCAGCCCGACGGATAGCTACGAGCAGTACTTC. This translates into CASSPTDSYEQYF.

A remark on this clone: The sample has other DNA sequences that encode this CDR3 too. The chain recombines TRBV13 with TRBJ1-5; D is uncertain. V lost 0 bases, J lost 6 bases, and 6 bases lay in between. Per germline, CDR1 PRHDT and CDR2 FYEKMQ (reference sequence). The CDR3 has 13 residues. This CDR3 reads CASSLGRSQPQHF. The CDR3 region has the DNA TGTGCCAGCAGCTTAGGGAGGAGTCAGCCCCAGCATTTT.

The genes are TRBV9 and TRBJ2-3; D is unclear. Looked up from germline, CDR1 is SGDLS and CDR2 is YYNGEE. The V and J ends lost 0 bases and 5 bases respectively, with 7 bases between them. The CDR3 extends over 13 amino acids. CDR3 residues: CASSVAWRDTQYF. For the CDR3, the DNA is TGTGCCAGCAGCGTAGCTTGGAGAGATACGCAGTATTTT.

This clone was seen a few times. CDR3 protein: CAWSGGHGNQPQHF. The CDR3 nucleotides are TGTGCCTGGAGCGGTGGACATGGCAATCAGCCCCAGCATTTT. The chain joins TRBV30 to TRBJ1-5, with D possibly TRBD1 on 5 matching bases. The CDR3 runs 14 residues. Germline lookup yields CDR1 GTSNPN and CDR2 SVGIG (reference sequence). V lost 3 bases and J lost 2, with 11 bases in between.